Listed below are T cell receptor beta chains from one sample, sequenced in a study of beta chain features in type 1 diabetes. The repertoire was sequenced with immunoSEQ multiplex PCR; TCRdb's copy has only in-frame clones and lacks some. The data show 120,000 or so clones, around 17% seen once. The source material was central memory CD4+ T cells from blood. The receptors derive from a man aged 25-40 years with type 1 diabetes. The CDR3 runs from the conserved cysteine through the conserved F or W. A D gene is named only where the DNA matches it firmly. Only part of the rows carry a size: once, few, many, or a class if the clone is expanded.

J: TRBJ2-1
D: NA
size: NA
V: TRBV6-7
CDR3: CASTYRSGEQFF
DNA: TGTGCCAGCACATATAGATCCGGTGAGCAGTTCTTC

J: TRBJ2-4
D: NA
size: NA
V: TRBV7-2
CDR3: CASSFRASGAAKNIQYF
DNA: TGTGCCAGCAGCTTCCGGGCCTCGGGGGCCGCCAAAAACATTCAGTACTTC

J: TRBJ2-5
D: TRBD1
size: many
V: TRBV29-1
CDR3: CSAGQGGETQYF
DNA: TGCAGCGCAGGACAGGGTGGTGAGACCCAGTACTTC

J: TRBJ2-3
D: NA
size: NA
V: TRBV7-3
CDR3: CASSLGGYTQYF
DNA: TGTGCCAGCAGCTTAGGGGGATATACGCAGTATTTT

J: TRBJ2-5
D: TRBD2
size: few
V: TRBV30
CDR3: CAWSGRGLAVGQETQYF
DNA: TGTGCCTGGAGCGGGCGGGGACTAGCAGTAGGACAAGAGACCCAGTACTTC

J: TRBJ2-2
D: NA
size: NA
V: TRBV5-1
CDR3: CASSWAENTGELFF
DNA: TGCGCCAGCAGCTGGGCAGAGAACACCGGGGAGCTGTTTTTT

J: TRBJ2-6
D: NA
size: NA
V: TRBV7-9
CDR3: CASSLFLSGANVLTF
DNA: TGTGCCAGCAGCTTGTTCCTCTCTGGGGCCAACGTCCTGACTTTC

J: TRBJ2-7
D: TRBD2
size: NA
V: TRBV7-8
CDR3: CASSLGLASYEQYF
DNA: TGTGCCAGCAGCTTGGGACTAGCGTCCTACGAGCAGTACTTC

J: TRBJ2-1
D: NA
size: few
V: TRBV7-2
CDR3: CASSFQGGGNEQFF
DNA: TGTGCCAGCAGCTTTCAAGGGGGGGGGAATGAGCAGTTCTTC

J: TRBJ2-7
D: NA
size: NA
V: TRBV14
CDR3: CASSQLRSDEQYF
DNA: TGTGCCAGCAGCCAACTCCGTTCCGACGAGCAGTACTTC

J: TRBJ2-1
D: NA
size: few
V: TRBV11-2
CDR3: CASSAGRIEQFF
DNA: TGTGCCAGCAGCGCGGGACGGATTGAGCAGTTCTTC

J: TRBJ1-2
D: TRBD1
size: NA
V: TRBV6-5
CDR3: CASSLTGDYGYTF
DNA: TGTGCCAGCAGCCTGACAGGGGATTATGGCTACACCTTC

J: TRBJ2-1
D: NA
size: few
V: TRBV29-1
CDR3: CSVAGRASTVSYNEQFF
DNA: TGCAGCGTTGCAGGCAGGGCAAGTACTGTCTCCTACAATGAGCAGTTCTTC

J: TRBJ1-5
D: TRBD1
size: few
V: TRBV2
CDR3: CASSPGQVLQPQHF
DNA: TGTGCCAGCAGTCCAGGACAGGTTTTGCAGCCCCAGCATTTT

J: TRBJ2-5
D: TRBD1
size: few
V: TRBV5-1
CDR3: CASFRSGGETQYF
DNA: TGCGCCAGCTTCCGCTCAGGGGGCGAGACCCAGTACTTC

J: TRBJ2-7
D: TRBD1
size: few
V: TRBV25-1
CDR3: CASRDRGNEQYF
DNA: TGTGCCAGCAGGGACAGGGGGAACGAGCAGTACTTC

J: TRBJ1-3
D: NA
size: NA
V: TRBV6-1
CDR3: CASTQPFSGNTIYF
DNA: TGTGCCAGCACGCAGCCTTTCTCTGGAAACACCATATATTTT

J: TRBJ1-5
D: NA
size: NA
V: TRBV6-1
CDR3: CASTQGSNSNQPQHF
DNA: TGTGCCAGCACTCAGGGTTCGAATAGCAATCAGCCCCAGCATTTT

J: TRBJ2-6
D: NA
size: NA
V: TRBV6-6
CDR3: CASYLNAVSGANVLTF
DNA: TGTGCCAGCTACCTCAACGCAGTCTCTGGGGCCAACGTCCTGACTTTC

J: TRBJ2-7
D: NA
size: few
V: TRBV7-2
CDR3: CASSLALTGRTDEQYF
DNA: TGTGCCAGCAGCTTAGCGCTTACAGGGAGGACCGACGAGCAGTACTTC

J: TRBJ1-2
D: NA
size: few
V: TRBV29-1
CDR3: CSAVEGGWDGYTF
DNA: TGCAGCGCCGTAGAAGGAGGGTGGGATGGCTACACCTTC

J: TRBJ1-2
D: NA
size: NA
V: TRBV20-1
CDR3: CSAQPFYGYTF
DNA: TGCAGTGCACAGCCGTTCTATGGCTACACCTTC

J: TRBJ2-1
D: NA
size: NA
V: TRBV2
CDR3: CASSGPYNEQFF
DNA: TGTGCCAGCAGTGGACCCTACAATGAGCAGTTCTTC

J: TRBJ2-6
D: TRBD2
size: few
V: TRBV29-1
CDR3: CSVGEGNSGANVLTF
DNA: TGCAGCGTTGGGGAGGGTAACTCTGGGGCCAACGTCCTGACTTTC

J: TRBJ2-1
D: NA
size: NA
V: TRBV7-2
CDR3: CASSLRGGNEQFF
DNA: TGTGCCAGCAGCTTAAGGGGCGGCAATGAGCAGTTCTTC

J: TRBJ2-3
D: TRBD1
size: NA
V: TRBV6-5
CDR3: CASSYSGQNTDTQYF
DNA: TGTGCCAGCAGTTACTCGGGACAGAACACAGATACGCAGTATTTT

J: TRBJ1-1
D: TRBD1
size: NA
V: TRBV18
CDR3: CASSPRRGETEAFF
DNA: TGTGCCAGCTCACCACGCAGGGGGGAGACTGAAGCTTTCTTT

J: TRBJ2-7
D: NA
size: few
V: TRBV7-2
CDR3: CASSFRLEGEGYEQYF
DNA: TGTGCCAGCAGCTTTCGTCTTGAGGGAGAGGGGTACGAGCAGTACTTC

J: TRBJ2-1
D: TRBD1
size: NA
V: TRBV4-3
CDR3: CASSLGQGSYNEQFF
DNA: TGCGCCAGCAGCCTAGGACAGGGTTCCTACAATGAGCAGTTCTTC

J: TRBJ1-2
D: NA
size: few
V: TRBV27
CDR3: CASSRRGINYGYTF
DNA: TGTGCCAGCAGTCGGAGGGGGATTAACTATGGCTACACCTTC

J: TRBJ2-2
D: NA
size: NA
V: TRBV5-1
CDR3: CASSLATAGVITGELFF
DNA: TGCGCCAGCAGCTTGGCCACAGCCGGTGTGATTACCGGGGAGCTGTTTTTT

J: TRBJ1-1
D: NA
size: NA
V: TRBV6-5
CDR3: CASSYPGGTEAFF
DNA: TGTGCCAGCAGTTACCCCGGAGGCACTGAAGCTTTCTTT

J: TRBJ1-1
D: NA
size: NA
V: TRBV5-1
CDR3: CASSPGLNTEAFF
DNA: TGCGCCAGCAGTCCAGGTTTGAACACTGAAGCTTTCTTT